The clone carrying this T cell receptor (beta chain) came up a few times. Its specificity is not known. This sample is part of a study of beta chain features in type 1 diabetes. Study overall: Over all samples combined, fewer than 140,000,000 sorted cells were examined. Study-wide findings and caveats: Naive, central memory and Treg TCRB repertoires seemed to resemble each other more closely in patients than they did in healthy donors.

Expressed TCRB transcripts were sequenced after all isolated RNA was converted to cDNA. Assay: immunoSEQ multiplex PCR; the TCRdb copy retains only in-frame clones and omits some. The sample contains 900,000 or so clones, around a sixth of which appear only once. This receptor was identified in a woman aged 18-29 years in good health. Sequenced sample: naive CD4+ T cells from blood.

CDR3 DNA: TGTGCCAGCAGCCCTACTAGGCTGGGAGGGCGCAACGAGCAGTACTTC. It is translated as CASSPTRLGGRNEQYF. This chain connects TRBV7-8 to TRBJ2-7; 7 positions match TRBD2. V was clipped by 5 bases and J by 5 bases; unmatched bases: 15. In germline, CDR1 is SGHVS, CDR2 FQNEAQ. The length of the CDR3 is 16 residues.